In this sample, the clone carrying this T cell receptor (beta chain) turned up once. The sample originates from a study of blood T cell repertoires in COVID-19. CDR3 size: 13 residues. The V gene lost 3 bases and the J gene lost 5 bases, with 10 bases spanning the gap. The method was immunoSEQ multiplex PCR; TCRdb's version includes in-frame clones alone and lacks a portion of them. The table has 300,000 to 350,000 clones, around 88% seen once. This chain connects TRBV12-3 or TRBV12-4 to TRBJ1-1; the D gene is possibly TRBD1 (5 bases). The origin of this receptor is a woman aged 30 to 39 with COVID-19, enrolled during active disease. The sequenced sample consisted of peripheral blood. CDR3 sequence (DNA): TGTGCCAGCAGTTTCACACAGGAGACTGAAGCTTTCTTT. It is translated as CASSFTQETEAFF.